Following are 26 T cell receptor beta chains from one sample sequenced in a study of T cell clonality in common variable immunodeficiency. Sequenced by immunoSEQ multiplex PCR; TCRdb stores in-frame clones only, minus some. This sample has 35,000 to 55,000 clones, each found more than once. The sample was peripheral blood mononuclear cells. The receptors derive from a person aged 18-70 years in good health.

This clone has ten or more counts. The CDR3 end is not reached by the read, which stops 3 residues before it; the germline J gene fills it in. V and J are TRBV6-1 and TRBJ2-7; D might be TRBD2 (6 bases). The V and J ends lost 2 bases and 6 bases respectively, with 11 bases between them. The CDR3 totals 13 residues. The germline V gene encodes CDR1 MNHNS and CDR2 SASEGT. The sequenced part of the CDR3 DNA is TGTGCCAGCAGTGAATGGGGACTTTCCGAG. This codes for CASSEWGLSE. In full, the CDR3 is CASSEWGLSEQYF.

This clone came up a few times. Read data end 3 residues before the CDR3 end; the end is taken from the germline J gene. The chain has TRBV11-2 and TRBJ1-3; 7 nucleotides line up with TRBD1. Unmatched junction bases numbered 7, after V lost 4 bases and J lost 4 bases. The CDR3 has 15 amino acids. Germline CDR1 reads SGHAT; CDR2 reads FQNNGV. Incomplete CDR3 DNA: TGTGCCAGCAGCTCGTGGACAGGCGTCGGAAACACC. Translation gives CASSSWTGVGNT. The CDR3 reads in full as CASSSWTGVGNTIYF. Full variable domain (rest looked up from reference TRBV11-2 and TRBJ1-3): EAGVAQSPRYKIIEKRQSVAFWCNPISGHATLYWYQQILGQGPKLLIQFQNNGVVDDSQLPKDRFSAERLKGVDSTLKIQPAKLEDSAVYLCASSSWTGVGNTIYFGEGSWLTVV.

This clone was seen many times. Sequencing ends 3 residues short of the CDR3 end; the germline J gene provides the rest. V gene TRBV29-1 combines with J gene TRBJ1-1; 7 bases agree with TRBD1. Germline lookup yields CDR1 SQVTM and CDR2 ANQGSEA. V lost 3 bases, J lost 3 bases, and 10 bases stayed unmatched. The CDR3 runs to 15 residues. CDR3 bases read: TGCAGCGTTGATCGTCCTGAGACAGGGTACACTGAA. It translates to CSVDRPETGYTE. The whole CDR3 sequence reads CSVDRPETGYTEAFF.

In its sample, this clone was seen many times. Incomplete CDR3 DNA: TGCAGTGCTAGACAGGGATTTAATTACGAG. Its translation: CSARQGFNYE. The entire CDR3 protein reads CSARQGFNYEQYF. This sequence joins TRBV20-1 and TRBJ2-7; the D gene is possibly TRBD1 (5 bases). The read falls 3 residues short of the CDR3 end, and the missing part is taken from the germline J gene. The CDR3 contains 13 residues. CDR1 is DFQATT and CDR2 is SNEGSKA in the germline V gene (reference sequence). V was pared by 2 bases and J by 4 bases, with 12 bases between.

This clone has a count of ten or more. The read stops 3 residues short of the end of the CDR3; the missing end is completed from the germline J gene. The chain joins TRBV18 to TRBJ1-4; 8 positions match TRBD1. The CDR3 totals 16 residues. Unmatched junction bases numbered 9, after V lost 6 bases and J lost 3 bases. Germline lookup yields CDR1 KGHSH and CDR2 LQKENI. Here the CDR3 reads CASSPGQGKPNEKLFF. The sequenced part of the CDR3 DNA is TGTGCCAGCTCCCCCGGACAGGGAAAGCCTAATGAAAAA.

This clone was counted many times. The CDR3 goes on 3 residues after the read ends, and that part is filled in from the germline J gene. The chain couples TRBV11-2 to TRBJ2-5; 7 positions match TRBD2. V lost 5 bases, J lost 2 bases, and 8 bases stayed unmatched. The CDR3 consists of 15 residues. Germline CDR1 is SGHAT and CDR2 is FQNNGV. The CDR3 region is CASSLNRGVQETQYF. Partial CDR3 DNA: TGTGCCAGCAGCCTAAACCGGGGGGTACAAGAGACC.

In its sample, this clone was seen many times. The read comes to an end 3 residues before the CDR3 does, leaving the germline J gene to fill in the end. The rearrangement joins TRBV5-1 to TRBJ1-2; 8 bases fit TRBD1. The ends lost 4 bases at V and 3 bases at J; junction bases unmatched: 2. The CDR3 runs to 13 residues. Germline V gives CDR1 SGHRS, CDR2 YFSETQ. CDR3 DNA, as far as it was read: TGCGCCAGCAGCAACAGGGGGGACTATGGC. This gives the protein CASSNRGDYG. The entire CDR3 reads CASSNRGDYGYTF.

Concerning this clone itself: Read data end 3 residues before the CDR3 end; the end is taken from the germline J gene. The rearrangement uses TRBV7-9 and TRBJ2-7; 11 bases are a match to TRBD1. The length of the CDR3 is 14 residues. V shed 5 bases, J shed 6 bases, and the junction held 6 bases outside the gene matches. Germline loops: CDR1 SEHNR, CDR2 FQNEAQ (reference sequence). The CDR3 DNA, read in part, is TGTGCCAGCAGCCCTCGGACAGGGGGCGCCGAG. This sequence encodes CASSPRTGGAE. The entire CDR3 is CASSPRTGGAEQYF.

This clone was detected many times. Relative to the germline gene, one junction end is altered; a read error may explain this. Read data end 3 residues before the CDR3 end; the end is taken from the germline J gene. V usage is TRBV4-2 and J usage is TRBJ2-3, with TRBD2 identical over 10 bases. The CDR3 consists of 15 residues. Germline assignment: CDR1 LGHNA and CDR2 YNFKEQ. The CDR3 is CASSQLAGVTDTQYF. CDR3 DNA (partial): TGCGCCAGCAGCCAGCTAGCGGGGGTCACAGATACG.

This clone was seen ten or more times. Incomplete CDR3 DNA: TGTGCCAGCAGCGTACAGCGGGGGGAAGGGACC. It is translated as CASSVQRGEGT. The full CDR3 sequence reads CASSVQRGEGTQYF. The V and J genes are TRBV9 and TRBJ2-5; 9 nucleotides align to TRBD2. From the germline J gene comes the end of the CDR3, since the read stops 3 residues before it. This CDR3 region has 14 residues. Germline CDR1 is SGDLS and CDR2 is YYNGEE. V shed 1 base, J shed 7 bases, and the junction held 5 bases outside the gene matches.

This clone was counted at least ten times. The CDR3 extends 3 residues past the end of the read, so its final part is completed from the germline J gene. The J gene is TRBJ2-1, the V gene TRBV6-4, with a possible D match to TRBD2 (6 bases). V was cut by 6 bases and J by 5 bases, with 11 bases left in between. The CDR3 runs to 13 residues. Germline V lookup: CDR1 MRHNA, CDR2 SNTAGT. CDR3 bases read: TGTGCCAGCAGCGGGGGTCCTAACAATGAG. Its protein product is CASSGGPNNE. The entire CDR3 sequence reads CASSGGPNNEQFF.

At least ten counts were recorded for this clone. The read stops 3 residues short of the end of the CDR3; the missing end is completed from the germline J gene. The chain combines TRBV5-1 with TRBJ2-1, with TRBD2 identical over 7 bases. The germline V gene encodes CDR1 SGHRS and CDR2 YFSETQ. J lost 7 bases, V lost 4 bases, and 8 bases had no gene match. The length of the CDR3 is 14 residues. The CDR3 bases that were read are TGCGCCAGCAGCCCTGGGGGACTACGAAATGAG. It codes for CASSPGGLRNE. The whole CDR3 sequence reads CASSPGGLRNEQFF.

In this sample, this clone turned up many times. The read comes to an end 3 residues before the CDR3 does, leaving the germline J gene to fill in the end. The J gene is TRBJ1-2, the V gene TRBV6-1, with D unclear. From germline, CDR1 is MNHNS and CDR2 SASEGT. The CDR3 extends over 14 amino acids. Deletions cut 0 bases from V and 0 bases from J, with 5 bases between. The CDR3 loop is CASSEAGANYGYTF. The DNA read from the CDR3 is TGTGCCAGCAGTGAAGCCGGGGCTAACTATGGC.

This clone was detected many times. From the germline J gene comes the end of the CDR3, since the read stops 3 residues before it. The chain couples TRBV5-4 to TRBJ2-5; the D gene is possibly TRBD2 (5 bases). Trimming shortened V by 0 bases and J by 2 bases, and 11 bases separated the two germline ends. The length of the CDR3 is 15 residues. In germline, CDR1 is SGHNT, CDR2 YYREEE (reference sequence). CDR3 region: CASSLVAGHQETQYF. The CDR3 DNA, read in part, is TGTGCCAGCAGCTTGGTTGCGGGTCATCAAGAGACC.

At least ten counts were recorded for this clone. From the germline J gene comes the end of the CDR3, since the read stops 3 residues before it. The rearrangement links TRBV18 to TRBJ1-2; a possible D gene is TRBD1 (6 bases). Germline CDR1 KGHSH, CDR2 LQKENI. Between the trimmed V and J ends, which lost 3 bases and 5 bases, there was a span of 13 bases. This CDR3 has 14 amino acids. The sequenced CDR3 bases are TGTGCCAGCTCACCGGGCGGGGGCGCATATGGC. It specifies CASSPGGGAYG. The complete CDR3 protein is CASSPGGGAYGYTF.

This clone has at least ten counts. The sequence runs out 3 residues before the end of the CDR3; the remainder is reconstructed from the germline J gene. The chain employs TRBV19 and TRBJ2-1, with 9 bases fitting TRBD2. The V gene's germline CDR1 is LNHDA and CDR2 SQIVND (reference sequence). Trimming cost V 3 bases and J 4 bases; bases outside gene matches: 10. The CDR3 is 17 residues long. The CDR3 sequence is CASSIPGQAGGYNEQFF. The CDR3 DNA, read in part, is TGTGCCAGTAGTATCCCGGGTCAAGCGGGAGGATACAATGAG.

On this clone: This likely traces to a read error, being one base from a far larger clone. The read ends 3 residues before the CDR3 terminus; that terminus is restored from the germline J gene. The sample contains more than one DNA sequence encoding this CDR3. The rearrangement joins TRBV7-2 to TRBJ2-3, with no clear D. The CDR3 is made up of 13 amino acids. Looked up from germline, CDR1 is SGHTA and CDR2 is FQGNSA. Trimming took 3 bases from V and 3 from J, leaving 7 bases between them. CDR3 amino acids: CASSLAQTDTQYF. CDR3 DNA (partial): TGTGCCAGCAGCTTGGCTCAGACAGATACG.

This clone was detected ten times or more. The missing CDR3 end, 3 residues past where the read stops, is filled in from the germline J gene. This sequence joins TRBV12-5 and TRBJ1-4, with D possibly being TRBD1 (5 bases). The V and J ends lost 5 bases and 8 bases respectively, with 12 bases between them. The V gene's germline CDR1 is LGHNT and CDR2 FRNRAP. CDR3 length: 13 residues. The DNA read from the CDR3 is TGTGCTAGTGGTGGTGCGGGGGAGGAAAAA. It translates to CASGGAGEEK. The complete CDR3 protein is CASGGAGEEKLFF. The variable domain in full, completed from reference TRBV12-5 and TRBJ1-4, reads DARVTQTPRHKVTEMGQEVTMRCQPILGHNTVFWYRQTMMQGLELLAYFRNRAPLDDSGMPKDRFSAEMPDATLATLKIQPSEPRDSAVYFCASGGAGEEKLFFGSGTQLSVL.

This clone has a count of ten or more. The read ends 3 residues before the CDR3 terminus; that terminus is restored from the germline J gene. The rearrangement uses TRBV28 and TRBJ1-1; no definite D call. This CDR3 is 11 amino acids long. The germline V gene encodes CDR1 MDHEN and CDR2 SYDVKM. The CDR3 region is CTTATPRRAFF. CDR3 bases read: TGTACAACAGCCACCCCGAGGCGA.

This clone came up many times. CDR3 in amino acids: CASSLWQGEKAFF. CDR3 DNA, as far as it was read: TGTGCCAGCAGCTTATGGCAGGGGGAAAAA. The chain links TRBV7-9 to TRBJ1-1; TRBD1 matches 7 bases. The missing CDR3 end, 3 residues past where the read stops, is filled in from the germline J gene. CDR3 length: 13 residues. Germline V lookup: CDR1 SEHNR, CDR2 FQNEAQ (reference sequence).

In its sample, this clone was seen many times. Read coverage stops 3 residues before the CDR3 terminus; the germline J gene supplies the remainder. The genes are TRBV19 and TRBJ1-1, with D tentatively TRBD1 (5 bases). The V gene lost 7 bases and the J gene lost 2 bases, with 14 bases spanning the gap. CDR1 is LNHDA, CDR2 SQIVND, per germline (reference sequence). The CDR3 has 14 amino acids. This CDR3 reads CASKVGGSNTEAFF. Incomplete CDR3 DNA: TGTGCCAGTAAAGTCGGGGGTTCCAACACTGAA.

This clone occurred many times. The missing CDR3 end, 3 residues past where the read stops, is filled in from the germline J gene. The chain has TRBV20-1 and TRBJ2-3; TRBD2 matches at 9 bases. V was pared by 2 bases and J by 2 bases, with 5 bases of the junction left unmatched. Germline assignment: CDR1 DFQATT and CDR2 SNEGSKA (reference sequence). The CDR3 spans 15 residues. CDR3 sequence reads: CSARIAGDNTDTQYF. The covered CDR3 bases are TGCAGTGCTAGAATAGCGGGGGATAACACAGATACG.

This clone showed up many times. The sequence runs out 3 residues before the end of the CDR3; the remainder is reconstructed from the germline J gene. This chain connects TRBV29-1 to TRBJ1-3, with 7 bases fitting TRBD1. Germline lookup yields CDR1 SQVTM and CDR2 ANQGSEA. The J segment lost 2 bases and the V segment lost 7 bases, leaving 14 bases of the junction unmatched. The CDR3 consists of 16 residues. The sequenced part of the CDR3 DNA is TGCAGCGCTAACGCCGGGACAGCTATTACTGGAAACACC. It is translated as CSANAGTAITGNT. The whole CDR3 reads CSANAGTAITGNTIYF. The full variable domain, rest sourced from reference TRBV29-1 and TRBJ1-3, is SAVISQKPSRDICQRGTSLTIQCQVDSQVTMMFWYRQQPGQSLTLIATANQGSEATYESGFVIDKFPISRPNLTFSTLTVSNMSPEDSSIYLCSANAGTAITGNTIYFGEGSWLTVV.

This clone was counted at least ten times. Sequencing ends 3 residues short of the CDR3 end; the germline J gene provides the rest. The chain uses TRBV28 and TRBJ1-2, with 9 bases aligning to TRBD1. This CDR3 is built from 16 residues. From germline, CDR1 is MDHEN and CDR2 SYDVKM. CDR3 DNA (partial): TGTGCCAGCAGTCTCCATACAGGGGGCAGACCCTTAGGC. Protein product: CASSLHTGGRPLG. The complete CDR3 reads CASSLHTGGRPLGYTF.

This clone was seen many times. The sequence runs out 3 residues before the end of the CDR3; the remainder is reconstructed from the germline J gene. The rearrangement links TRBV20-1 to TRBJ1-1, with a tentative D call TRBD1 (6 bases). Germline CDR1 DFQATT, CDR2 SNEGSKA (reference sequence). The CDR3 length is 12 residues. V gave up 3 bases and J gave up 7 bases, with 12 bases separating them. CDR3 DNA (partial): TGCAGTGCTAGGGGGGGGCGGGGTGAA. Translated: CSARGGRGE. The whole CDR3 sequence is CSARGGRGEAFF.

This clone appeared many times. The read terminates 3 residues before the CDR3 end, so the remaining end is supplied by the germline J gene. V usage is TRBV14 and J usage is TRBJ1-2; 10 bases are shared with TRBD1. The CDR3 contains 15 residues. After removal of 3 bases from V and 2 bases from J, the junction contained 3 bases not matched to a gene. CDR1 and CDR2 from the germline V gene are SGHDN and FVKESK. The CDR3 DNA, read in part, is TGTGCCAGCAGCCAGATGACAGGGGGCAACTATGGC. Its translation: CASSQMTGGNYG. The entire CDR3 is CASSQMTGGNYGYTF.